This passage covers 20 T cell receptor beta chains from one sample sequenced in a study of cytomegalovirus exposure and HLA in healthy donors. This PCR relied on a set of 60 Vbeta primers and 13 Jbeta primers. This table comes from immunoSEQ multiplex PCR, and its TCRdb copy is limited to in-frame clones, with some not included. The top ten clones hold 8.5% to 10% of a sample with over 150,000 clones, more than 75% of them seen once. Material for sequencing was PBMCs. The receptors were gathered from a man between 18 and 35 years old in good health and CMV-seropositive.

This chain connects TRBV5-1 to TRBJ2-7; TRBD1 aligns across 7 bases. The ends lost 4 bases at V and 3 bases at J; junction bases unmatched: 7. CDR3 length: 14 residues. Germline CDR1 is SGHRS and CDR2 is YFSETQ. The CDR3 reads CASSLDRPIYEQYF. The CDR3, as DNA: TGCGCCAGCAGCCTGGACAGGCCGATCTACGAGCAGTACTTC.

This clone was detected a few times. The chain joins TRBV5-8 to TRBJ2-6; the match to TRBD1 covers 7 bases. Per germline, CDR1 SGHTS and CDR2 YDEGEE. The V gene end was trimmed by 4 bases and the J gene end by 0 bases; junction bases not matched to a gene: 4. The CDR3 loop spans 16 amino acids. This CDR3 is CASSRDSFSGANVLTF. The CDR3 DNA sequence: TGTGCCAGCAGCAGGGACAGTTTCTCTGGGGCCAACGTCCTGACTTTC.

V usage is TRBV9 and J usage is TRBJ1-1; no definite D call. V shed 2 bases and J shed 7 bases, with 12 bases lying between them. CDR1 SGDLS and CDR2 YYNGEE come from the germline V gene. The CDR3 is 13 residues long. In nucleotides, the CDR3 is TGTGCCAGCAGCGTTCATTTGGCAGGTGAAGCTTTCTTT. It specifies CASSVHLAGEAFF. Full variable domain (rest looked up from reference TRBV9 and TRBJ1-1): DSGVTQTPKHLITATGQRVTLRCSPRSGDLSVYWYQQSLDQGLQFLIQYYNGEERAKGNILERFSAQQFPDLHSELNLSSLELGDSALYFCASSVHLAGEAFFGQGTRLTVV.

The V and J genes are TRBV6-4 and TRBJ1-2, with unresolved D. The V gene lost 4 bases and the J gene lost 8 bases, with 20 bases spanning the gap. The CDR3 is 15 amino acids. The germline gives CDR1 MRHNA, CDR2 SNTAGT. CDR3: CASSATEAGSQGYTF. In nucleotides, the CDR3 is TGTGCCAGCAGTGCGACCGAGGCTGGGTCCCAAGGCTACACCTTC.

The chain combines TRBV10-3 with TRBJ2-1; possibly TRBD1 for D (5 bases). Deletions cut 3 bases from V and 10 bases from J, with 10 bases between. This CDR3 is built from 12 residues. Germline V lookup: CDR1 ENHRY, CDR2 SYGVKD. The CDR3 here is CAISDTHREQFF. The CDR3 nucleotides read TGTGCCATCAGTGATACCCACAGGGAGCAGTTCTTC.

The chain couples TRBV4-2 to TRBJ2-7; perhaps TRBD1 as D (6 bases). The CDR3 contains 15 residues. Germline V CDR1 and CDR2: LGHNA, YNFKEQ. Trimming took off 5 bases at V and 2 bases at J, with 16 bases between the two ends. CDR3 amino acids: CASSLGGGRAYEQYF. The CDR3 DNA sequence: TGTGCCAGCAGCTTGGGTGGGGGCAGAGCCTACGAGCAGTACTTC.

The V gene is TRBV30, the J gene TRBJ1-6; 8 bases agree with TRBD1. In germline, CDR1 is GTSNPN, CDR2 SVGIG (reference sequence). V dropped 0 bases and J dropped 14; count of bases not matched to a gene: 24. The CDR3 has 19 residues. CDR3 in amino acids: CAWSVQMILGQALRGALHF. The CDR3, as DNA: TGTGCCTGGAGTGTACAAATGATATTGGGACAGGCCCTTCGGGGGGCCCTCCACTTT. The full variable domain, completed using reference TRBV30 and TRBJ1-6, is SQTIHQWPATLVQPVGSPLSLECTVEGTSNPNLYWYRQAAGRGLQLLFYSVGIGQISSEVPQNLSASRPQDRQFILSSKKLLLSDSGFYLCAWSVQMILGQALRGALHFGNGTRLTVT.

The V and J genes are TRBV7-9 and TRBJ1-1, with a weak D call TRBD1 (6 bases). This CDR3 spans 17 amino acids. V lost 4 bases, J lost 7 bases, and 25 bases lay in between. From germline, CDR1 is SEHNR and CDR2 FQNEAQ (reference sequence). CDR3 coding DNA: TGTGCCAGCAGCTCGCATGACAGGACACCCTCCTCTAGTGAAGCTTTCTTT. Its translation is CASSSHDRTPSSSEAFF.

In this sample, this clone turned up a few times. The V gene is TRBV4-3, the J gene TRBJ1-5; D gene unclear. Per germline, CDR1 LGHNA and CDR2 YSLEER. The CDR3 has 17 residues. Trimming removed 0 bases from V and 5 bases from J, with 17 bases in between. CDR3 loop: CASSQDLGRARDQPQHF. As DNA, the CDR3 is TGCGCCAGCAGCCAAGATCTTGGCCGGGCGAGGGATCAGCCCCAGCATTTT.

The chain's CDR3 is CASSPPLKYKNTEAFF. As DNA, the CDR3 is TGTGCCAGCTCACCTCCCTTGAAGTACAAGAACACTGAAGCTTTCTTT. J is TRBJ1-1 and V is TRBV18, with D unresolved. The V gene's germline CDR1 is KGHSH and CDR2 LQKENI. V shed 3 bases and J shed 1 base, with 15 bases lying between them. The CDR3 has 16 amino acids.

The V gene is TRBV5-4, the J gene TRBJ1-2; 7 nucleotides match TRBD1. CDR1 is SGHNT, CDR2 YYREEE, per germline (reference sequence). The V and J ends lost 4 bases and 2 bases, in that order; junction bases with no gene match: 11. The length of the CDR3 is 16 residues. The CDR3 DNA sequence: TGTGCCAGCAGCGCGGGACAGAGCGTCCACAACTATGGCTACACCTTC. Its translation: CASSAGQSVHNYGYTF.

The chain employs TRBV7-9 and TRBJ1-2; 9 bases are shared with TRBD1. V was clipped by 5 bases and J by 4 bases; unmatched bases: 8. CDR3 length: 15 residues. Per germline, CDR1 SEHNR and CDR2 FQNEAQ (reference sequence). The CDR3 here is CASSPRGTGFYGYTF. CDR3 DNA sequence: TGTGCCAGCAGCCCGCGGGGGACAGGGTTCTATGGCTACACCTTC.

The J gene is TRBJ2-7, the V gene TRBV27; D might be TRBD1 (6 bases). This CDR3 region has 14 residues. The germline gives CDR1 MNHEY, CDR2 SMNVEV (reference sequence). Trimming stripped 4 bases from V and 6 bases from J, with 16 bases between. The CDR3 here is CASSSQVRGGEQYF. Written as DNA, the CDR3 is TGTGCCAGCAGTTCACAGGTGCGAGGGGGCGAGCAGTACTTC.

This clone was recorded once. CDR3 sequence reads: CAWSMTGPMTIYF. DNA of the CDR3: TGTGCCTGGAGCATGACAGGTCCTATGACCATATATTTT. J is TRBJ1-3 and V is TRBV30; TRBD1 might be the D (6 bases). The CDR3 is 13 amino acids. Per germline, CDR1 GTSNPN and CDR2 SVGIG (reference sequence). The V end lost 3 bases, the J end lost 10 bases, and 16 bases lay between the germline ends. Filled out from reference TRBV30 and TRBJ1-3, the complete variable domain reads SQTIHQWPATLVQPVGSPLSLECTVEGTSNPNLYWYRQAAGRGLQLLFYSVGIGQISSEVPQNLSASRPQDRQFILSSKKLLLSDSGFYLCAWSMTGPMTIYFGEGSWLTVV.

This chain links TRBV7-8 with TRBJ1-5; 10 bases match TRBD1. The CDR3 loop spans 16 amino acids. The J segment lost 6 bases and the V segment lost 1 base, leaving 6 bases of the junction unmatched. Germline loops: CDR1 SGHVS, CDR2 FQNEAQ. Here the CDR3 reads CASSLVTGGAGQPQHF. Here the CDR3 DNA reads TGTGCCAGCAGCTTAGTGACAGGGGGCGCGGGTCAGCCCCAGCATTTT.

This chain connects TRBV30 to TRBJ2-7, with D possibly being TRBD1 (6 bases). CDR1 and CDR2 from the germline V gene are GTSNPN and SVGIG (reference sequence). V was pared by 2 bases and J by 6 bases, with 14 bases between. CDR3 length: 13 amino acids. This CDR3 is CAWSPRTEAEQYF. Here the CDR3 DNA reads TGTGCCTGGAGTCCACGGACAGAAGCCGAGCAGTACTTC.

The rearrangement links TRBV5-1 to TRBJ1-1, with TRBD1 matching over 10 bases. Trimming took 5 bases from V and 0 from J; bases not matched to a gene: 7. This CDR3 is 16 amino acids long. CDR1 and CDR2 from the germline V gene are SGHRS and YFSETQ. As DNA, the CDR3 is TGCGCCAGCAGTCCCGGGACAGGGGCCTTGAACACTGAAGCTTTCTTT. This codes for CASSPGTGALNTEAFF.

DNA for the CDR3: TGTGCCAGCAGCTTTGGCGGGAGAGGGGAGCAGTACTTC. It yields the protein CASSFGGRGEQYF. V gene TRBV5-6 combines with J gene TRBJ2-7; 7 bases agree with TRBD2. J was trimmed by 7 bases and V by 2 bases; bases with no gene match: 6. CDR3 length: 13 residues. Germline V CDR1 and CDR2: SGHDT, YYEEEE.

The genes are TRBV10-3 and TRBJ2-7; 8 nucleotides align to TRBD2. The CDR3 is made up of 16 amino acids. Germline V gene sequence: CDR1 ENHRY, CDR2 SYGVKD. The V and J ends lost 2 bases and 5 bases, in that order; junction bases with no gene match: 11. The CDR3 here is CAISEQAGGGLNEQYF. In nucleotides, the CDR3 is TGTGCCATCAGTGAGCAGGCGGGAGGAGGTCTCAACGAGCAGTACTTC.

The rearrangement uses TRBV7-3 and TRBJ1-1, with unresolved D. CDR1 is SGHTA, CDR2 FQGTGA, per germline. The V and J ends lost 2 bases and 1 base respectively, with 8 bases between them. The CDR3 consists of 14 residues. CDR3 sequence (DNA): TGTGCCAGCAGCTTAGGGCCAGGGAACACTGAAGCTTTCTTT. This codes for CASSLGPGNTEAFF.